Following are 26 T cell receptor beta chains from one sample sequenced in a study of T cells in Graves' hyperthyroidism and ophthalmopathy. RNA transcripts gave rise to amplified TCR beta CDR3 regions. With the HTBI primer set, the TCR CDR3 went through a first round of RT-PCR. TCRdb re-derived calls from the multiplex PCR reads in MiXCR, one entry per CDR3 protein. The table has 330,000 or so distinct CDR3 sequences, 18% seen once; the top ten hold around 15%. Material: blood. These receptors all stem from a woman in her 40s with Graves' ophthalmopathy.

This clonotype was seen many times. This chain links TRBV19 with TRBJ1-2, with D unresolved. V lost 5 bases, J lost 6 bases, and 13 bases lay in between. The CDR3 is made up of 13 amino acids. Germline CDR1 is LNHDA and CDR2 is SQIVND (reference sequence). The CDR3 region is CASSPVNRDGYTF. CDR3 nucleotide sequence: TGTGCCAGTAGTCCGGTTAACAGAGATGGCTACACCTTC. The full variable domain, in which reference TRBV19 and TRBJ1-2 provide the parts outside the CDR3, is DGGITQSPKYLFRKEGQNVTLSCEQNLNHDAMYWYRQDPGQGLRLIYYSQIVNDFQKGDIAEGYSVSREKKESFPLTVTSAQKNPTAFYLCASSPVNRDGYTFGSGTRLTVV.

This clonotype has a count of ten or more. CDR3 protein: CASSTRLAGYHTGELFF. The CDR3 DNA follows: TGTGCCAGCTCTACCCGACTAGCGGGGTACCACACCGGGGAGCTGTTTTTT. This chain uses TRBV6-4 with TRBJ2-2, with 11 positions matching TRBD2. Unmatched junction bases numbered 11, after V lost 8 bases and J lost 3 bases. The V gene's germline CDR1 is MRHNA and CDR2 SNTAGT. The CDR3 has 17 amino acids.

In this sample, this clonotype turned up many times. A read error is possible here, since a much larger clone lies one base away. V usage is TRBV15 and J usage is TRBJ1-1, with no clear D. The CDR3 spans 15 residues. Germline V gene sequence: CDR1 LNHNV, CDR2 YYDKDF (reference sequence). Trimming shortened V by 0 bases and J by 8 bases, and 16 bases separated the two germline ends. The CDR3 sequence is CATSRDRGRVSEAFF. CDR3 nucleotide sequence: TGTGCCACCAGCAGAGATCGAGGACGGGTGTCAGAAGCTTTCTTT.

In the case of this clonotype: The junction departs from the called germline gene at one end, perhaps through a read error. The chain links TRBV5-5 to TRBJ2-5, with 9 bases fitting TRBD2. The CDR3 is 14 residues long. CDR1 is SGHKS and CDR2 is YYEKEE in the germline V gene (reference sequence). CDR3 DNA sequence: TGTGCCATCAGCTTGGGACTAGCCGAAGAGACCCAGTACTTC. Translated: CAISLGLAEETQYF.

This clonotype has ten or more counts. A much larger clone differs from this one at a single base, so this may be a read error. The chain recombines TRBV12-3 or TRBV12-4 with TRBJ2-4; D is perhaps TRBD1 (5 bases). Deletions cut 5 bases from V and 6 bases from J, with 14 bases between. The CDR3 has 14 amino acids. The CDR3: CASSLPRQRNIQYF. The CDR3 DNA sequence: TGTGCCAGCAGTCTCCCGAGACAGAGAAACATTCAGTACTTC.

The table lists this clonotype with many counts. The chain has TRBV11-3 and TRBJ2-6; tentatively, D is TRBD2 (6 bases). The CDR3 consists of 17 residues. Trimming cost V 1 base and J 1 base, with 11 bases left between them. CDR1 and CDR2 (germline): SGHNT, YENEEA. The CDR3 protein is CASSLGIRESGANVLTF. CDR3 bases: TGTGCCAGCAGCTTAGGTATTCGGGAGTCTGGGGCCAACGTCCTGACTTTC.

Ten or more counts support this clonotype. The CDR3 loop reads CASSGTRQETQYF. DNA of the CDR3: TGTGCCAGCAGTGGGACACGACAAGAGACCCAGTACTTC. The rearrangement uses TRBV9 and TRBJ2-5, with D tentatively TRBD1 (6 bases). The ends were cut back, 5 bases at V and 2 bases at J, with 10 bases in the middle. CDR1 and CDR2 from the germline V gene are SGDLS and YYNGEE. The CDR3 is made up of 13 amino acids.

This clonotype was observed a few times. V gene TRBV6-1 combines with J gene TRBJ2-5; tentative D call: TRBD2 (5 bases). Trimming shortened V by 8 bases and J by 2 bases, and 12 bases separated the two germline ends. The CDR3 contains 13 residues. CDR1 and CDR2 from the germline V gene are MNHNS and SASEGT. In DNA, the CDR3 is TGTGCCAGCGAGCGGAATAAACAAGAGACCCAGTACTTC. As protein: CASERNKQETQYF.

This clonotype was counted many times. The chain is built from TRBV9 and TRBJ1-2; TRBD1 might be the D (6 bases). The germline gives CDR1 SGDLS, CDR2 YYNGEE. Trimming removed 4 bases at V and 2 bases at J, with 15 bases between. This CDR3 comprises 15 residues. DNA of the CDR3: TGTGCCAGCAGCCCCCGCCAGGACAGAAACTATGGCTACACCTTC. It is translated as CASSPRQDRNYGYTF. The entire variable domain, with the rest obtained from reference TRBV9 and TRBJ1-2, is as follows: DSGVTQTPKHLITATGQRVTLRCSPRSGDLSVYWYQQSLDQGLQFLIQYYNGEERAKGNILERFSAQQFPDLHSELNLSSLELGDSALYFCASSPRQDRNYGYTFGSGTRLTVV.

This clonotype appeared many times. This chain joins TRBV28 and TRBJ2-5, with a weak D call TRBD2 (6 bases). The CDR3 contains 14 residues. V was trimmed by 8 bases and J by 3 bases, leaving 16 bases between them. CDR1 and CDR2 from the germline V gene are MDHEN and SYDVKM. The CDR3 DNA is TGTGCCAGCGGGATTCTAGCGAACAAAGAGACCCAGTACTTC. Its translation: CASGILANKETQYF.

This clonotype was observed at least ten times. The rearrangement links TRBV6-5 to TRBJ2-2; no clear D gene. Trimming removed 0 bases at V and 5 bases at J, with 10 bases between. CDR1 and CDR2 (germline): MNHEY, SVGAGI. This CDR3 spans 15 amino acids. DNA of the CDR3: TGTGCCAGCAGTTACTCGCCCAGAGTAACCGGGGAGCTGTTTTTT. It specifies CASSYSPRVTGELFF.

In this sample, this clonotype turned up many times. J is TRBJ1-1 and V is TRBV7-8; TRBD1 is a possible D gene (5 bases). With 1 base removed from V and 3 bases from J, the gap between germline ends came to 18 bases. This CDR3 is built from 17 residues. Germline V lookup: CDR1 SGHVS, CDR2 FQNEAQ. DNA of the CDR3: TGTGCCAGCAGCTTAGGCCCACAAGGGGTTGGTGACACTGAAGCTTTCTTT. Translation: CASSLGPQGVGDTEAFF. The full variable domain, its missing parts supplied by reference TRBV7-8 and TRBJ1-1, is GAGVSQSPRYKVAKRGQDVALRCDPISGHVSLFWYQQALGQGPEFLTYFQNEAQLDKSGLPSDRFFAERPEGSVSTLKIQRTQQEDSAVYLCASSLGPQGVGDTEAFFGQGTRLTVV.

The genes are TRBV12-3 or TRBV12-4 and TRBJ1-6; 9 nucleotides agree with TRBD1. V shed 3 bases and J 9 bases; nucleotides not matched to a gene: 6. The CDR3 spans 15 residues. For the CDR3, the DNA is TGTGCCAGCAGTTTCCAACTGACAGGGGGTTCACCCCTCCACTTT. This encodes CASSFQLTGGSPLHF.

This clonotype was recorded at least ten times. V usage is TRBV7-8 and J usage is TRBJ2-2, with D maybe TRBD2 (6 bases). The germline CDR1 and CDR2 sequences are SGHVS and FQNEAQ. V dropped 3 bases and J dropped 2 bases, with 10 bases sitting between them. This CDR3 has 15 amino acids. CDR3 region: CASSFGGINTGELFF. As DNA, the CDR3 is TGTGCCAGCAGCTTCGGCGGGATAAACACCGGGGAGCTGTTTTTT.

This clonotype was detected many times. The rearrangement joins TRBV10-3 to TRBJ1-1; unclear D gene. This CDR3 has 14 residues. Germline CDR1 and CDR2: ENHRY and SYGVKD. V lost 2 bases and J lost 2, with 9 bases in between. In DNA form, the CDR3 reads TGTGCCATCAGTGAGGGACTCCCCAACACTGAAGCTTTCTTT. Translating it yields CAISEGLPNTEAFF.

V and J are TRBV11-2 and TRBJ2-5; 11 nucleotides line up with TRBD2. J was trimmed by 2 bases and V by 11 bases; bases with no gene match: 10. The CDR3 totals 15 residues. Per germline, CDR1 SGHAT and CDR2 FQNNGV. The CDR3 region is CAWSPGLAVQETQYF. In DNA, the CDR3 is TGTGCCTGGAGTCCGGGACTAGCGGTACAAGAGACCCAGTACTTC. Full variable domain (rest looked up from reference TRBV11-2 and TRBJ2-5): EAGVAQSPRYKIIEKRQSVAFWCNPISGHATLYWYQQILGQGPKLLIQFQNNGVVDDSQLPKDRFSAERLKGVDSTLKIQPAKLEDSAVYLCAWSPGLAVQETQYFGPGTRLLVL.

At least ten counts were recorded for this clonotype. Compared with germline, one end of the junction differs, possibly owing to a read error. CDR3 sequence: CASSQLGSNQQTQYF. CDR3 sequence (DNA): TGTGCCAGCAGCCAACTAGGCAGTAACCAACAGACCCAGTACTTC. The chain combines TRBV14 with TRBJ2-5; no reliable D call. CDR3 length: 15 amino acids. From germline, CDR1 is SGHDN and CDR2 FVKESK.

This clonotype was counted ten times or more. J is TRBJ1-1 and V is TRBV12-3 or TRBV12-4; possibly TRBD1 for D (6 bases). Trimming cost V 3 bases and J 6 bases, with 11 bases left between them. The CDR3 extends over 13 amino acids. CDR3 amino acids: CASSLGGLSEAFF. As DNA, the CDR3 is TGTGCCAGCAGTTTGGGGGGGCTCTCTGAAGCTTTCTTT.

Comments on this clonotype: One end of the junction does not line up with germline, which may come from a read error. The genes are TRBV18 and TRBJ2-2, with D possibly matching TRBD2 (5 bases). This CDR3 is built from 15 residues. Germline CDR1 is KGHSH and CDR2 is LQKENI. CDR3 loop: CASSIRTLGTGELLF. CDR3 bases: TGTGCCAGCTCTATCCGGACTCTTGGCACCGGGGAGCTGCTTTTT.

This clonotype has ten or more counts. The J gene is TRBJ2-4, the V gene TRBV6-2 or TRBV6-3, with 9 bases lining up with TRBD1. The length of the CDR3 is 16 residues. Unmatched junction bases numbered 14, after V lost 6 bases and J lost 8 bases. The germline V gene has CDR1 MNHEY and CDR2 SVGEGT. The CDR3: CASRPPFDRDRDIQYF. CDR3 bases: TGTGCCAGCAGACCACCGTTCGACCGGGACAGGGACATTCAGTACTTC.

This clonotype occurred a few times. The J gene is TRBJ2-7, the V gene TRBV27; TRBD1 aligns across 9 bases. CDR3 length: 14 residues. Germline CDR1 and CDR2: MNHEY and SMNVEV (reference sequence). The trim removed 5 bases at V and 4 bases at J, leaving 6 bases unmatched. CDR3 sequence reads: CASSPGTGQYEQYF. CDR3 DNA: TGTGCCAGCAGTCCCGGGACAGGGCAATACGAGCAGTACTTC.

This clonotype occurred many times. The V call is TRBV12-3 or TRBV12-4, the J call TRBJ2-7; 7 bases fit TRBD1. The CDR3 runs to 13 residues. The junction had 10 bases not matched to a gene; V was cut back by 7 bases and J by 7 bases. The CDR3 region is CASTKKGGGEQYF. The CDR3 coding sequence is TGTGCCAGCACCAAAAAAGGGGGCGGTGAGCAGTACTTC.

In its sample, this clonotype was seen many times. The chain employs TRBV5-1 and TRBJ2-7, with 12 bases aligning to TRBD1. Germline loops: CDR1 SGHRS, CDR2 YFSETQ. With 0 bases clipped from V and 5 bases from J, the junction kept 3 bases outside the gene matches. This CDR3 has 15 amino acids. The CDR3 spells CASSLGDRGPDEQYF. The CDR3 DNA reads TGCGCCAGCAGCTTGGGGGACAGGGGGCCCGACGAGCAGTACTTC.

On this clonotype itself: A much larger clone differs by one base, so this may be a read error. This rearrangement joins TRBV20-1 to TRBJ1-1; TRBD1 is a possible D gene (6 bases). CDR1 DFQATT and CDR2 SNEGSKA come from the germline V gene (reference sequence). The CDR3 consists of 16 residues. The CDR3 loop reads CNANDYGGQMNTEAFF. The CDR3 bases are TGCAATGCTAACGATTACGGGGGACAAATGAACACTGAAGCTTTCTTT.

This clonotype occurred many times. This sequence joins TRBV12-3 or TRBV12-4 and TRBJ1-1, with D maybe TRBD1 (6 bases). CDR3 size: 13 residues. The V gene lost 3 bases and the J gene lost 4 bases, with 9 bases spanning the gap. The CDR3 nucleotides are TGTGCCAGCAGTTTGAAGGGGGGCACTGAAGCTTTCTTT. Translated, it gives CASSLKGGTEAFF.

The chain recombines TRBV18 with TRBJ1-3; 8 nucleotides line up with TRBD1. J was trimmed by 0 bases and V by 2 bases; bases with no gene match: 6. This CDR3 is built from 17 residues. From germline, CDR1 is KGHSH and CDR2 LQKENI. CDR3 amino acids: CASSPRGTGDSGNTIYF. Written as DNA, the CDR3 is TGTGCCAGCTCACCAAGGGGGACAGGTGACTCTGGAAACACCATATATTTT.